This TCR beta chain was retrieved from a study of T cell responses to AZD1222 COVID-19 vaccine. About the research overall: Second doses that came at about 4 or about 12 weeks were put together. Broader study findings: Among AZD1222 vaccinees, only six were seropositive at baseline. Repertoire sampling happened only post peak T cell response. Clonal diversity was possibly underestimated, and white British individuals and females predominated among donors.

Profiling relied on immunoSEQ multiplex PCR, and the TCRdb table lists in-frame clones only, not all of them. The sample gives about 160,000 clones, roughly 90% of which show up once; 5.5% is in the top ten. Concerning this clone itself: What it recognizes is unknown.

Germline V gives CDR1 MNHEY, CDR2 SVGAGI. The CDR3 length is 13 residues. V was clipped by 7 bases and J by 3 bases, with 11 bases between them. The TCR sequence derives from an adult in good health. V gene TRBV6-5 combines with J gene TRBJ2-3; D gene uncertain. This specimen consisted of peripheral blood, obtained on day 0 of AZD1222 vaccination. The CDR3 DNA is TGTGCCAGCACCCGGTCGGAGACAGATACGCAGTATTTT. It yields the protein CASTRSETDTQYF.